This T cell receptor (beta chain) is drawn from a study of T cell responses to AZD1222 COVID-19 vaccine (dated by TCRdb to the early 2020s). About the investigation overall: AZD1222 recipients whose second dose came at about 4 weeks and those whose second dose came at about 12 weeks were combined into one group, since spike-specific TCR depth and breadth did not differ between the two schedules. Enrollment into the trials was organized by age into subgroups of 18-55, 56-69 and 70-plus years, and those subgroups contained approximately 160, 26 and 62 TCR-sequenced participants, respectively. TCR sequencing covered about 230 trial participants: 207 given two doses of AZD1222 and about 26 given two doses of MenACWY control vaccine. Here is what the overall study found, with its caveats: Because no day 14 peak-response samples were available, repertoires were characterized only after the peak T cell response. In the small 56-69-year group, the increase in depth fell short of significance, most likely because of low power. The whole spike protein was spanned by vaccine-associated CD4 TCRs, and dominant responses were seen in regions 160-218 and 743-854. Epitopes outside the regions mutated in the B.1.351 and B.1.1.7 variants were reportedly recognized by nearly half of the unique spike-specific TCRs. A significant rise in spike-specific TCR breadth and depth was observed after two AZD1222 doses relative to day 0 and relative to MenACWY recipients. Only five or six AZD1222 recipients were SARS-CoV-2 seropositive at baseline, limiting conclusions about previously exposed vaccinees. Participants were mostly white British and included more females than males, and it was suggested by the authors that clonal diversity may have been underestimated.

There are 16 amino acids in the CDR3, from cysteine to phenylalanine inclusive. Only the CDR3 part of the read is kept: 48 bases, read in frame from the first base. Sequences SGHNT (CDR1) and YYREEE (CDR2) are obtained from the germline V gene (reference sequence). The junction shows trimming of 1 base on V and 7 bases on J, plus 18 bases between the germline ends. This clone was observed once. This clone's antigen is unknown. Base qualities are not provided; no much larger clone lies one nucleotide away. The CDR3 regions of human TCRbeta chains were subjected to immunosequencing. On the study's bioinformatics: Repertoire TCRs were checked for matches against a reference library of SARS-CoV-2-specific TCRs that had been generated using the MIRA antigen-specificity platform. Breadth meant the fraction of unique TCRs that were SARS-CoV-2-associated, whereas depth meant the fraction of total T cells that were SARS-CoV-2-associated. Using the MIRA data, each spike-specific TCR was mapped to the spike region that the TCR reacts to and placed in a CD4 or CD8 class. Log10-transformed breadth and depth values were compared by one-way ANOVA with Sidak's multiple comparisons tests. TCRdb provides this immuneACCESS table in a form limited to in-frame rearrangements. Some clones are lacking; in checked studies, under half of them reflect an unresolved V gene, and why the rest are absent is not known. V, J and clone size are taken as reported in that table, and D and trimming were inferred from the DNA itself. This sample has around 97,000 clones in its table, and 90% of those were observed once. 4% to 5.5% of the sample comes from the top ten.

What this sample's time point label stands for: baseline before first vaccination. Samples from vaccinated people were obtained from the UK trials COV001 and COV002, which included a single-blind randomized controlled phase 2/3 trial of AZD1222 (ChAdOx1 nCoV-19) in healthy adults. For TCRbeta chain sequencing, PBMC samples from trial participants were taken at day 0 and at day 28 after the second dose. This receptor chain uses TRBV5-4 and TRBJ2-1, with TRBD2 perhaps the D gene, on 6 matching bases. The sequence was obtained from an adult in good health. Sequences were derived from peripheral blood, sampled on day 0 of AZD1222 vaccination. In nucleotides, the sequence is TGTGCCAGCAGCTTGAGGACGCGGACGGGAGATAATGAGCAGTTCTTC. It translates as CASSLRTRTGDNEQFF.